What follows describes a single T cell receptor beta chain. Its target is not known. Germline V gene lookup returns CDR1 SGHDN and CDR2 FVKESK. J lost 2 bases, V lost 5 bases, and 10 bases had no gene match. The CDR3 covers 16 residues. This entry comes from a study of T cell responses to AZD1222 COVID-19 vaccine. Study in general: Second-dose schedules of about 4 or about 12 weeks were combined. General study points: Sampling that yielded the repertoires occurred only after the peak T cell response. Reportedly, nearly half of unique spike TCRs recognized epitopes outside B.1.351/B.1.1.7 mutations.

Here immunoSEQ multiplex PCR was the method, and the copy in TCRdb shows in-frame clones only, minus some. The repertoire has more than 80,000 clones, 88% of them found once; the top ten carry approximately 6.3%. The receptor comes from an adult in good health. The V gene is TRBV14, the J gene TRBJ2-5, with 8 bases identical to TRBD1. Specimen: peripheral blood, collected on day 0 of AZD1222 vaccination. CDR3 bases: TGTGCCAGCAGCGCAAGCACCGGGACAGGACAAGAGACCCAGTACTTC. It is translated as CASSASTGTGQETQYF.